The 23 T cell receptor beta chains in this list originate from one sample, sequenced in a study of shared clonotypes between healthy human individuals. The data were produced by immunoSEQ multiplex PCR, yet TCRdb's version contains in-frame clones alone and is incomplete. Among approximately 2.1 million clones listed, about 92% were seen once. The material sequenced was naive CD4+ T cells from PBMCs. Subset specified: CD45RA+ positively selected. These receptor sequences come from a man in his late teens or twenties in good health. Some clones in this sample may be carry-over from other donors' samples.

The V call is TRBV27, the J call TRBJ1-4; weak D call: TRBD1 (6 bases). Germline V lookup: CDR1 MNHEY, CDR2 SMNVEV (reference sequence). The V end was cut by 6 bases, the J end by 0 bases, with 23 bases between. The CDR3 totals 19 residues. CDR3 nucleotides: TGTGCCAGCAGGGGGACGGGACATTTAAAATATGCAACTAATGAAAAACTGTTTTTT. Amino acids: CASRGTGHLKYATNEKLFF. Supplemented by reference TRBV27 and TRBJ1-4, the full variable domain reads EAQVTQNPRYLITVTGKKLTVTCSQNMNHEYMSWYRQDPGLGLRQIYYSMNVEVTDKGDVPEGYKVSRKEKRNFPLILESPSPNQTSLYFCASRGTGHLKYATNEKLFFGSGTQLSVL.

This clone has a handful of counts. This chain links TRBV2 with TRBJ2-5; the D is unclear. The CDR3 contains 10 residues. Trimming shortened V by 6 bases and J by 2 bases, and 1 base separated the two germline ends. Germline CDR1 SNHLY, CDR2 FYNNEI. The DNA of the CDR3 is TGTGCCAGCAGACAAGAGACCCAGTACTTC. Amino acid sequence: CASRQETQYF.

The chain carries TRBV4-2 and TRBJ1-5, with D hard to call. The germline V gene has CDR1 LGHNA and CDR2 YNFKEQ. The V end was cut by 0 bases, the J end by 0 bases, with 6 bases between. The CDR3 totals 15 residues. CDR3 nucleotides: TGTGCCAGCAGCCAAGACAGAAATAGCAATCAGCCCCAGCATTTT. It is translated as CASSQDRNSNQPQHF.

The CDR3 loop is CASSEIGQGTGELFF. The CDR3 DNA sequence: TGTGCCAGCAGTGAGATAGGACAGGGGACCGGGGAGCTGTTTTTT. This sequence joins TRBV2 and TRBJ2-2; TRBD1 matches at 9 bases. The ends lost 3 bases at V and 5 bases at J; junction bases unmatched: 4. The CDR3 has 15 residues. CDR1 is SNHLY, CDR2 FYNNEI, per germline.

The J gene is TRBJ2-1, the V gene TRBV4-1, with D possibly being TRBD1 or TRBD2 (6 bases each). Trimming stripped 1 base from V and 2 bases from J, with 12 bases between. The CDR3 totals 16 residues. Germline V lookup: CDR1 MGHRA, CDR2 YSYEKL. In nucleotides, the CDR3 is TGCGCCAGCAGCCAAGCCGTAGGGGGGACCTACAATGAGCAGTTCTTC. It yields the protein CASSQAVGGTYNEQFF.

This chain uses TRBV5-6 with TRBJ2-7, with a weak D call TRBD2 (5 bases). Germline V CDR1 and CDR2: SGHDT, YYEEEE. This CDR3 has 14 residues. V was trimmed by 2 bases and J by 5 bases, leaving 14 bases between them. The CDR3 DNA reads as TGTGCCAGCAGCTTTGGGGAGATTCGGGACGAGCAGTACTTC. Protein product: CASSFGEIRDEQYF.

The chain links TRBV7-3 to TRBJ2-5; 9 bases agree with TRBD2. J gave up 5 bases and V 0 bases, and 4 bases lay outside the gene matches. CDR3 length: 15 residues. CDR1 and CDR2 from the germline V gene are SGHTA and FQGTGA. CDR3 nucleotide sequence: TGTGCCAGCAGCTTAACCCCTAGCGGGGTGGAGACCCAGTACTTC. Translation: CASSLTPSGVETQYF.

V usage is TRBV18 and J usage is TRBJ1-2; D call uncertain. Trimming left V 4 bases short and J 6 bases short, with 12 bases between. CDR3 length equals 13 residues. CDR1 is KGHSH, CDR2 LQKENI, per germline. The CDR3 sequence is CASSLLGGDGYTF. DNA for the CDR3: TGTGCCAGCTCACTTTTGGGCGGGGATGGCTACACCTTC.

The CDR3 here is CASSQEGGGIGKNIQYF. In DNA, the CDR3 is TGCGCCAGCAGCCAAGAAGGCGGGGGGATCGGCAAAAACATTCAGTACTTC. The rearrangement joins TRBV4-3 to TRBJ2-4, with TRBD2 matching over 8 bases. Trimming took 0 bases from V and 3 from J; bases not matched to a gene: 7. CDR1 and CDR2 (germline): LGHNA, YSLEER. CDR3 size: 17 residues.

The V call is TRBV5-1, the J call TRBJ2-1, with 9 nucleotides matching TRBD1. V gave up 4 bases and J gave up 6 bases; unmatched junction bases: 11. CDR1 and CDR2 (germline): SGHRS, YFSETQ. The CDR3 runs to 16 residues. In DNA, the CDR3 is TGCGCCAGCAGCGGAGCCGGGACAGGGAAAAGCAATGAGCAGTTCTTC. This sequence encodes CASSGAGTGKSNEQFF.

Comment on this clone: The same CDR3 arises from other DNA sequences in this sample as well. The CDR3 protein is CASSYHTDTQYF. The CDR3 DNA is TGCGCCAGCAGTTATCACACAGATACGCAGTATTTT. The V and J genes are TRBV5-1 and TRBJ2-3, with D hard to call. The V gene lost 5 bases and the J gene lost 2 bases, with 6 bases spanning the gap. The CDR3 spans 12 residues. Germline V gene data show CDR1 as SGHRS and CDR2 as YFSETQ.

This chain uses TRBV7-9 with TRBJ2-1, with 12 bases fitting TRBD2. CDR1 SEHNR and CDR2 FQNEAQ come from the germline V gene (reference sequence). The V segment lost 5 bases and the J segment 6 bases; nucleotides outside the gene matches: 8. The CDR3 has 16 amino acids. The CDR3 bases are TGTGCCAGCAGCCCAAGGACTAGCGGGACGGGCAATGAGCAGTTCTTC. It is translated as CASSPRTSGTGNEQFF.

The V gene is TRBV6-1, the J gene TRBJ2-7, with TRBD1 identical over 7 bases. CDR3 length: 13 amino acids. Trimming at V came to 5 bases and at J to 4 bases, leaving 5 bases not matched to a gene. CDR1 is MNHNS and CDR2 is SASEGT in the germline V gene. The CDR3 DNA sequence: TGTGCCAGCAGTACCCGACAGGGATACGAGCAGTACTTC. Protein: CASSTRQGYEQYF.

The V gene is TRBV7-9, the J gene TRBJ1-2; weak D call: TRBD1 (5 bases). The CDR3 sequence is 15 residues long. CDR1 is SEHNR and CDR2 is FQNEAQ in the germline V gene (reference sequence). With 5 bases removed from V and 5 bases from J, the gap between germline ends came to 18 bases. The CDR3 loop reads CASSQDNGGLYGYTF. The CDR3 DNA follows: TGTGCCAGCAGCCAAGACAACGGGGGACTGTATGGCTACACCTTC.

The rearrangement uses TRBV11-2 and TRBJ2-7; the match to TRBD2 covers 11 bases. The CDR3 totals 17 residues. The germline CDR1 and CDR2 sequences are SGHAT and FQNNGV. V lost 3 bases, J lost 3 bases, and 10 bases stayed unmatched. CDR3 region: CASSFDAPGLAVYEQYF. The CDR3 DNA follows: TGTGCCAGCAGCTTCGACGCCCCGGGACTAGCGGTCTACGAGCAGTACTTC.

The gene calls are TRBV15 and TRBJ2-5; D is tentatively TRBD1 or TRBD2 (6 bases each). Germline V gives CDR1 LNHNV, CDR2 YYDKDF (reference sequence). V shed 1 base and J shed 2 bases, with 11 bases lying between them. The CDR3 loop spans 15 amino acids. DNA of the CDR3: TGTGCCACCAGCAGAGGAGGGGGAGGACAAGAGACCCAGTACTTC. This codes for CATSRGGGGQETQYF.

The chain recombines TRBV5-6 with TRBJ1-1; D is unresolved. Per the germline V gene, CDR1 is SGHDT and CDR2 is YYEEEE. Between the trimmed V and J ends, which lost 4 bases and 3 bases, there was a span of 19 bases. CDR3 length: 16 amino acids. The CDR3 DNA is TGTGCCAGCAGCCCCCGGTCGCGGGCGGAGTACACTGAAGCTTTCTTT. This codes for CASSPRSRAEYTEAFF.

This sequence joins TRBV11-2 and TRBJ1-1; possibly TRBD1 for D (5 bases). The V gene's germline CDR1 is SGHAT and CDR2 FQNNGV. V lost 7 bases to trimming and J lost 5 bases, with 23 bases between them. The CDR3 sequence is 16 residues long. This CDR3 reads CASNLGARRRGTEAFF. In nucleotides, the CDR3 is TGTGCCAGCAACCTAGGGGCTCGGCGACGTGGGACTGAAGCTTTCTTT.

The CDR3 sequence is CASSSSRTGFTGELFF. The CDR3 DNA is TGTGCCAGCAGCTCCTCCAGGACAGGGTTTACCGGGGAGCTGTTTTTT. The chain couples TRBV5-6 to TRBJ2-2, with 8 nucleotides matching TRBD1. Unmatched junction bases numbered 9, after V lost 3 bases and J lost 5 bases. The CDR3 runs 16 residues. Germline V gene data show CDR1 as SGHDT and CDR2 as YYEEEE.

This clone was detected once. The same CDR3 arises from other DNA sequences in this sample as well. The chain is built from TRBV7-8 and TRBJ2-1, with 9 nucleotides matching TRBD2. V lost 1 base, J lost 7 bases, and 5 bases stayed unmatched. CDR3 length: 15 residues. Germline values: CDR1 SGHVS, CDR2 FQNEAQ. For the CDR3, the DNA is TGTGCCAGCAGCTTAGTACTAGCGGGTCGGAATGAGCAGTTCTTC. This gives the protein CASSLVLAGRNEQFF.

Remarks on this clone: A read error may be the cause here, since a much bigger clone is one base away. Other DNA sequences of this sample code for an identical CDR3. This rearrangement joins TRBV2 to TRBJ2-7; D remains ambiguous. Per the germline V gene, CDR1 is SNHLY and CDR2 is FYNNEI. The CDR3 is 11 residues long. The V and J ends lost 5 bases and 4 bases respectively, with 6 bases between them. CDR3 amino acids: CASSLTYEQYF. The CDR3, as DNA: TGTGCCAGCAGTTTAACTTACGAGCAGTACTTC.

The genes are TRBV7-6 and TRBJ2-5; tentative D call: TRBD1 (6 bases). V lost 5 bases to trimming and J lost 4 bases, with 17 bases between them. CDR1 and CDR2 from the germline V gene are SGHVS and FNYEAQ. This CDR3 region has 15 residues. CDR3 DNA: TGTGCCAGCAGCCTCGAAGGGGGTTTAGGAGAGACCCAGTACTTC. This translates into CASSLEGGLGETQYF.

This clone was seen only once. V and J are TRBV2 and TRBJ2-1, with TRBD1 matching over 7 bases. The CDR3 has 15 residues. CDR1 and CDR2 from the germline V gene are SNHLY and FYNNEI. After removal of 7 bases from V and 2 bases from J, the junction contained 8 bases not matched to a gene. The CDR3 region is CASTVQGPTYNEQFF. CDR3 DNA sequence: TGTGCCAGCACCGTACAGGGGCCCACCTACAATGAGCAGTTCTTC.